This TCR beta chain was sequenced during a study of T cells in Graves' hyperthyroidism and ophthalmopathy. Turning to the study itself: The initial diagnosis was the point when peripheral blood was collected, ahead of any treatment. Study findings and constraints: The authors' 13 V-J model separated ophthalmopathy from stable hyperthyroidism.

This CDR3 contains 18 residues. CDR1 MNHEY and CDR2 SVGAGI come from the germline V gene. With 0 bases removed from V and 0 bases from J, the gap between germline ends came to 15 bases. As to this clonotype: What it recognizes is unknown.

Amplification of TCR beta CDR3 regions used RNA as the template. Using the HTBI primer set, a first-round RT-PCR was run on the TCR CDR3. TCRdb redid the calling of the multiplex PCR reads with MiXCR, one entry per CDR3 protein. The data contain 600,000 or so distinct CDR3 sequences, about 14% of them singletons. The specimen sequenced was blood. The chain is built from TRBV6-5 and TRBJ2-1, with D maybe TRBD1 (5 bases). The clonotype originates from a woman aged 45-59 years with Graves' ophthalmopathy. The CDR3 DNA reads TGTGCCAGCAGTTACTCTCGACAGCTGATTAGCTCCTACAATGAGCAGTTCTTC. Translation: CASSYSRQLISSYNEQFF.